This record looks at one T cell receptor (beta chain) sequence and its context. Ten or more counts support this clonotype. No antigen is known for it. Per-base quality was not reported, and no clone a single base away is much larger than it. The source of the sample is a study of T-cell reconstitution after alpha-beta-depleted transplantation in children (TCRdb year 2016). Study-wide context: Using TCR repertoire profiling, the study quantitatively followed how T-cell immune reconstitution unfolded in children after TCRalphabeta/CD19-depleted allogeneic hematopoietic cell transplantation. What the study reported, not specific to this receptor: Over subsequent months, a decline in hyperexpanded clone frequencies was noted, and after one year, T-cell counts and TCRbeta diversity were mostly ascribed to newly produced T cells. The apparently early alphabetaT-cell count recovery about two months after transplant was reportedly dependent on only several hundred rapidly expanded clones derived from non-depleted graft cells. In some patients, high TCRbeta diversity at day 60 was attributed to recipient T cells and intrathymic progenitors that had survived conditioning.

Explained via the paper, the treatment or condition label denotes: allogeneic hematopoietic cell transplantation with graft depleted of TCRalphabeta T cells and CD19 B cells. The transplant recipients were children given TCRalphabeta/CD19-depleted allogeneic hematopoietic cell grafts. The CDR3 runs 15 residues from the cysteine to the phenylalanine. Left in the record is the CDR3 DNA by itself, 45 bases read in frame from the first base. V sheds 0 bases and J sheds 4 bases, leaving 16 bases between their ends. The CDR1 and CDR2 encoded by the germline V gene are SQVTM and ANQGSEA. Receptor amplification or capture employed PCR. TCRdb shows the sequencer as Illumina HiSeq 2500. TCR library preparation used molecular barcoding, with unique molecular identifiers applied to normalize quantification of the TCRbeta repertoire. TCRdb reanalyzed the raw reads on its own, using fastp at Q25 for trimming and MiXCR for clone calling, and kept in-frame beta chains. CDR3 protein duplicates are merged, each entry listing the most common genes and DNA. The sample includes 670,000 or so distinct CDR3 sequences, with around 13% observed a single time. Around 0.8% of the sample comes from the top ten.

This material consisted of PBMCs, taken before TCRalphabeta/CD19-depleted stem cell transplant. The TCR sequence derives from a girl aged 2-10 years with congenital amegakaryocytic thrombocytopenia, due to receive a stem cell transplant. This chain is built from TRBV29-1 and TRBJ2-7; the D gene is unclear. The CDR3 region reads CSVEEASETEYEQYF. In nucleotides, the sequence is TGCAGCGTTGAAGAAGCAAGCGAAACGGAGTACGAGCAGTACTTC.